A single sample gave rise to the 2 T cell receptor beta chains below, sequenced in a study of cytomegalovirus exposure and HLA in healthy donors. PCR employed 60 Vbeta and 13 Jbeta primers. Data came from immunoSEQ multiplex PCR; TCRdb stores just in-frame clones and leaves some out. In the table there are over 110,000 clones, over 75% of which are singletons. Sequencing used PBMCs. These receptor sequences come from a male donor in good health and CMV-seronegative.

The V and J genes are TRBV28 and TRBJ2-3, with 8 positions matching TRBD2. Germline CDR1 reads MDHEN; CDR2 reads SYDVKM. V lost 5 bases, J lost 4 bases, and 5 bases stayed unmatched. This CDR3 has 14 amino acids. The CDR3 loop is CASSKRENADTQYF. CDR3 nucleotides: TGTGCCAGCAGTAAGCGGGAGAATGCAGATACGCAGTATTTT.

There are a few counts of this clone. The chain uses TRBV7-8 and TRBJ2-3, with 8 bases that match TRBD2. CDR3 size: 17 residues. The germline CDR1 and CDR2 sequences are SGHVS and FQNEAQ. The junction had 14 bases not matched to a gene; V was cut back by 1 base and J by 8 bases. The CDR3 here is CASSLGRAGGHQATQYF. The DNA for the CDR3 is TGTGCCAGCAGCTTAGGGCGGGCGGGAGGCCACCAGGCTACGCAGTATTTT. Full variable domain (missing parts from reference TRBV7-8 and TRBJ2-3): GAGVSQSPRYKVAKRGQDVALRCDPISGHVSLFWYQQALGQGPEFLTYFQNEAQLDKSGLPSDRFFAERPEGSVSTLKIQRTQQEDSAVYLCASSLGRAGGHQATQYFGPGTRLTVL.